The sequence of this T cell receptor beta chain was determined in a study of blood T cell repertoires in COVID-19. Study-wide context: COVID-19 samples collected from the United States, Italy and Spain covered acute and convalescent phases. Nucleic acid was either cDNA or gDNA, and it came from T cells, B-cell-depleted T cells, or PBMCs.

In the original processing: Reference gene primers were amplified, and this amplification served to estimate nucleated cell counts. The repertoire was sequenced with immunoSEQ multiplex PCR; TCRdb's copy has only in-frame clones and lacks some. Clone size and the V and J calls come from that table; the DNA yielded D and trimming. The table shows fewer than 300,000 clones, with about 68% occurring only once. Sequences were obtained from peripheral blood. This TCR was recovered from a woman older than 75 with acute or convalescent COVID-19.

This CDR3 is CASSSQGEWTEAFF. CDR3 DNA sequence: TGCGCCAGCAGCTCACAGGGTGAGTGGACTGAAGCTTTCTTT. The chain employs TRBV5-1 and TRBJ1-1, with D tentatively TRBD1 (6 bases). Trimming stripped 3 bases from V and 5 bases from J, with 14 bases between. Germline V gives CDR1 SGHRS, CDR2 YFSETQ. The CDR3 loop spans 14 amino acids.